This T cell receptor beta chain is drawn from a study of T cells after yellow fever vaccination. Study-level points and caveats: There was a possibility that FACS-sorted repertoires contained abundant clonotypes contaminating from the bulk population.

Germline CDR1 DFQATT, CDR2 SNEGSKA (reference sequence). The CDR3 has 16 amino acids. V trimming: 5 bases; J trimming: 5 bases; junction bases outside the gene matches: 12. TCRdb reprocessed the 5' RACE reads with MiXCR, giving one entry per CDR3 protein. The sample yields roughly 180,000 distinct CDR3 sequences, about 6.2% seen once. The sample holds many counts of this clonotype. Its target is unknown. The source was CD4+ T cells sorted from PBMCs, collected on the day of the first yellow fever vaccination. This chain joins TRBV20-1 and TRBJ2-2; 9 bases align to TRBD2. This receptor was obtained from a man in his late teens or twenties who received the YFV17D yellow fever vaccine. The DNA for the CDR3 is TGCAGTGCTTGGCTTGCGGGGGGGCCGGGTACCGGGGAGCTGTTTTTT. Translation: CSAWLAGGPGTGELFF.